The next 5 T cell receptor beta chains were all read from a single sample in a study of identical twins' blood T cells. TCRdb passed the 5' RACE reads through MiXCR, listing each CDR3 protein once. The sample lists about 300 distinct CDR3 sequences; around two thirds were seen once. Sequenced input: PBMCs. These receptors originate from a woman between 18 and 49 years old in good health.

There are a few counts of this clonotype. The junction differs from germline at one of its ends, possibly a read error. J is TRBJ1-3 and V is TRBV7-3, with D hard to call. The germline V gene encodes CDR1 SGHTA and CDR2 FQGTGA. The CDR3 contains 10 residues. The CDR3, as DNA: TGTGCCAGCAGCTTAATTCTTATGCCATTT. Encoded protein: CASSLILMPF.

This CDR3 reads CASSDLKTGLSSYNEQFF. In nucleotides, the CDR3 is TGTGCCAGCAGTGATCTTAAGACAGGGTTGAGCTCCTACAATGAGCAGTTCTTC. The rearrangement joins TRBV2 to TRBJ2-1; 7 bases map to TRBD1. V was pared by 3 bases and J by 0 bases, with 11 bases of the junction left unmatched. This CDR3 spans 18 amino acids. In germline, CDR1 is SNHLY, CDR2 FYNNEI. The full variable domain, rest sourced from reference TRBV2 and TRBJ2-1, is EPEVTQTPSHQVTQMGQEVILRCVPISNHLYFYWYRQILGQKVEFLVSFYNNEISEKSEIFDDQFSVERPDGSNFTLKIRSTKLEDSAMYFCASSDLKTGLSSYNEQFFGPGTRLTVL.

The V gene is TRBV28, the J gene TRBJ2-7; 9 nucleotides line up with TRBD2. The V and J ends lost 6 bases and 1 base, in that order; junction bases with no gene match: 7. The CDR3 has 15 amino acids. Germline CDR1 and CDR2: MDHEN and SYDVKM. The CDR3 protein is CASRRLAEGSYEQYF. The CDR3 nucleotides are TGTGCCAGCAGAAGACTAGCGGAGGGATCCTACGAGCAGTACTTC. Variable domain in full (rest from reference TRBV28 and TRBJ2-7): DVKVTQSSRYLVKRTGEKVFLECVQDMDHENMFWYRQDPGLGLRLIYFSYDVKMKEKGDIPEGYSVSREKKERFSLILESASTNQTSMYLCASRRLAEGSYEQYFGPGTRLTVT.

The chain employs TRBV6-2 or TRBV6-3 and TRBJ1-1; D ambiguous. Trimming took 6 bases from V and 0 from J, leaving 5 bases between them. Germline V gives CDR1 MNHEY, CDR2 SVGEGT. The CDR3 spans 12 residues. The CDR3 DNA follows: TGTGCCAGCAGCCATGTGAACACTGAAGCTTTCTTT. It is translated as CASSHVNTEAFF.

This clonotype was counted a few times. CDR3 nucleotide sequence: TGTGCCAGCAGTTTAGGGCATATATATGGCTACACCTTC. Protein: CASSLGHIYGYTF. The rearrangement links TRBV12-3 or TRBV12-4 to TRBJ1-2; no clear D gene. Trimming took 1 base from V and 5 from J, leaving 8 bases between them. The CDR3 covers 13 residues.